One TCR beta chain is described in this entry. Into every PCR, synthetic TCR analog templates were spiked. Clones were read by immunoSEQ multiplex PCR, and TCRdb kept only the in-frame ones, dropping some. The sample yields roughly 40,000 clones, approximately 90% seen once. The CDR3 extends over 15 amino acids. V lost 7 bases, J lost 5 bases, and 11 bases stayed unmatched. Germline V CDR1 and CDR2: SGHAT, FQDESV (reference sequence). This sample is drawn from a study of PD-L1 blockade in urothelial cancer. Study at large: In the patient group, about 90% of the roughly 30 were males with bladder-origin urothelial cancer. Prior chemotherapy ranged from 0 to 3 regimens per patient.

Indicated time point: pretreatment peripheral blood. Patients' urothelial carcinoma was locally advanced or metastatic. The sequence came from a woman in her sixties with urothelial cancer. This sample comprised PBMCs, obtained around atezolizumab (anti-PD-L1) treatment. This rearrangement joins TRBV11-1 to TRBJ2-5, with TRBD1 matching over 9 bases. The CDR3 DNA sequence: TGTGCCAGCAACTCAGGACAGGGGAAAAGGGAGACCCAGTACTTC. Translated, it gives CASNSGQGKRETQYF.